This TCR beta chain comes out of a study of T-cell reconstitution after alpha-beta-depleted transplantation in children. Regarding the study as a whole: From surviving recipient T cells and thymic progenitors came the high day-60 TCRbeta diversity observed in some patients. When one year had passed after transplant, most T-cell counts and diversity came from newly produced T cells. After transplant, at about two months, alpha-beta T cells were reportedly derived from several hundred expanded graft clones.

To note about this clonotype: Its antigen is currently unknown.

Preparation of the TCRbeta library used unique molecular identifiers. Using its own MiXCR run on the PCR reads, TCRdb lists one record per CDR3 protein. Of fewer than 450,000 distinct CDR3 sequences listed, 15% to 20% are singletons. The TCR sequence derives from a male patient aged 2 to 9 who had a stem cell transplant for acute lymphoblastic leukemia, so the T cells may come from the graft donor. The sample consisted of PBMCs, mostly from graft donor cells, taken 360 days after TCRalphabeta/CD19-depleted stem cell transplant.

Written as DNA, the CDR3 is TGTGCCAGCAGCCAAGATTCGGCGGGACTAGCGGTCACCGGGGAGCTGTTTTTT. Protein sequence: CASSQDSAGLAVTGELFF. The genes are TRBV3-1 and TRBJ2-2; 11 positions agree with TRBD2. Germline CDR1 LGHDT, CDR2 YNNKEL (reference sequence). The CDR3 extends over 18 amino acids. The ends lost 0 bases at V and 4 bases at J; junction bases unmatched: 7.